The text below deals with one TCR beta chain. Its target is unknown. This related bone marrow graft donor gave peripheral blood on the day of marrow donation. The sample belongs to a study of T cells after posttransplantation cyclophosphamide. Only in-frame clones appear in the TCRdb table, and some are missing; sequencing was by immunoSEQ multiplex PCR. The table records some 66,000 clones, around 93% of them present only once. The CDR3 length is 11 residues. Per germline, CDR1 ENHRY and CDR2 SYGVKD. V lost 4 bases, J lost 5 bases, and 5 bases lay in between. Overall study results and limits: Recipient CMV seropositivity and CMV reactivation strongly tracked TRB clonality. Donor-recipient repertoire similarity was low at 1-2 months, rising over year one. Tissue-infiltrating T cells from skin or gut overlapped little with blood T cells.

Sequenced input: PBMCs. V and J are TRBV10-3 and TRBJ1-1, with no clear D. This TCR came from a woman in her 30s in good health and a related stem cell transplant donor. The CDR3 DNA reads TGTGCCATCAGTGGGCCGACTGAAGCTTTCTTT. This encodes CAISGPTEAFF.